The present TCR beta chain was sequenced within a study of molecular identifiers for immune sequencing clone quantification listed by TCRdb under 2018. About the investigation overall: For a replicate experiment, the RNA from either about 20,000 or 100,000 naive CD8 T cells was divided into five aliquots, and four of those aliquots went on to sequencing. This methods study benchmarked molecular-identifier clustering-based TCR repertoire sequencing (MIDCIRS) and TCR RNA copy counting, using CD8 T cells to do so.

Paper-wide results and their limitations: Highly expanded clone sizes could be underestimated if identical TCR molecules share a barcode. Naive libraries contained spiked-in Jurkat TCR RNA (around eleven copies' worth), which is not part of the donor repertoire. Even against a background of 850,000 to 1,000,000 naive CD8 T cells, spiked-in Jurkat TCR RNA amounting to a single cell's worth was reported to be detectable. Without barcode sub-clustering, chimeric consensus sequences inflated TCR diversity; chimeras reached as high as 47%. In CMV-specific effector cells, clones with more than 20 RNA copies accounted for over 97% of molecules, whereas in naive cells such clones accounted for under 1%. Modeling indicated roughly 3.3 TCR RNA copies recovered per cell, compared with around 10 by digital PCR, which implies a capture efficiency of about 27%.

Trimming takes 5 bases off V and 6 bases off J; junction bases not matched to a gene: 14. The CDR3 has 16 amino acids, counting the end cysteine and phenylalanine. Only the CDR3 portion is preserved as DNA: 48 bases, with reading frame beginning at the first base. CDR1 MDHEN and CDR2 SYDVKM were looked up in the germline V gene. Naive CD8 T cell libraries were made from approximately 20,000 to 1,000,000 sorted cells using 10%, 30% or 50% of purified RNA. Naive CD8 T cells were FACS-sorted as CD8+CD4-CCR7+CD45RA+ on a BD FACSAria II into RLT Plus buffer. Detection sensitivity was tested by spiking Jurkat RNA equal to about eleven TCR copies' worth into samples containing 20,000-1,000,000 naive CD8 T cells. Enrichment of CD8 T cells was done with RosetteSep CD8+ T Cell Enrichment Cocktail plus Ficoll-Paque, and ACK red cell lysis came afterward. The method was PCR. Sequencing instrument: Illumina HiSeq 4000. Bulk TCR libraries were made following a previously described method, with the TCR primers given in Table S5. Total RNA was purified with the Qiagen AllPrep DNA/RNA kit. Before analysis, reads from multiple sequencing runs of the same library were pooled. The authors' analysis ran thus. Reads were retained only if an exact TCR constant sequence was present, and the retained reads were trimmed to 150 nt and grouped according to their 12-nt molecular barcodes. Reads in each barcode group were sub-clustered using a 15% Levenshtein threshold, and a quality-weighted consensus sequence was built for each RNA molecule. Non-functional sequences were discarded, and so were lower-count sequences lying one edit away from another sequence. On the basis of fitting two negative binomial distributions, barcode sub-clusters with fewer than 20% of the maximum read count were discarded. TCRdb redid the processing of the public reads, applying fastp at Q25 and MiXCR, and retained in-frame beta chains. Each CDR3 protein appears once, grouped with its most common genes and DNA. What appears here as the V and J calls and clone size reflects TCRdb's work, not the paper's. For this sample the table gives 35,000 to 45,000 distinct CDR3 sequences, of which under 20% were detected only once. More than 0.9% of the sample is taken by the ten largest.

This clonotype was observed at least ten times. This clone's antigen is unknown. Within one base of it there is no much larger clone, and no base qualities were kept. The sequence joins TRBV28 to TRBJ2-5, with 8 middle bases fitting TRBD1. The sequencing sample was made of naive CD8+ T cells from blood, with Jurkat cell RNA spiked in. The meaning of the sample's cell subset or site label: FACS-sorted CD8+CD4-CCR7+CD45RA+ naive T cells. This sequence originates from a human donor in good health. Some libraries in this study had Jurkat cell RNA spiked in. The DNA sequence is TGTGCCAGCAGTCTCCCCCCCGCAGGGGGCGGAAAGACCCAGTACTTC. Its protein reads: CASSLPPAGGGKTQYF.